This T cell receptor beta chain emerged from a study of identical twins. Study-wide findings and caveats: Out-of-frame alpha sequences that twins shared showed excess low generation probability. Cord blood's abundant beta clonotypes had fewer insertions, unlike memory repertoires.

Among all donors, each was a healthy Caucasian. Unique molecular identifiers were present on the cDNA, which also gained a universal primer site by template switching. TCRdb passed the 5' RACE reads through MiXCR, listing each CDR3 protein once. The top ten clones hold nearly 0.45% of a sample with 450,000 to 650,000 distinct CDR3 sequences, about 15% of them seen once. V was trimmed by 0 bases and J by 6 bases, leaving 15 bases between them. The CDR3 consists of 16 residues. CDR1 and CDR2 from the germline V gene are SGHRS and YFSETQ. In its sample, this clonotype was seen a few times. Its antigen is unidentified. The same data also contributed to another study, on yellow fever vaccine responses in identical twins.

The sequencing input was CD4+ T cells sorted from blood. The chain carries TRBV5-1 and TRBJ2-2; D ambiguous. This clonotype was obtained from a woman in her late teens or twenties in good health. In nucleotides, the CDR3 is TGCGCCAGCAGCTTGGGGACCCCGGTATTCTCCGGGGAGCTGTTTTTT. It translates to CASSLGTPVFSGELFF.